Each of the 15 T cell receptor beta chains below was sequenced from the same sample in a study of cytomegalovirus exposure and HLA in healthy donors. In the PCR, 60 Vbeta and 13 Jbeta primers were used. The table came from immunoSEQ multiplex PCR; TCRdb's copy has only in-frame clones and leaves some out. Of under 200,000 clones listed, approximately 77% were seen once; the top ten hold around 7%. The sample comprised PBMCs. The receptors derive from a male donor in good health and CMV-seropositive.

CDR3 DNA: TGTGCCAGCAGCGTAGCTGCGGGGAATGGAAACACCATATATTTT. Protein sequence: CASSVAAGNGNTIYF. The genes are TRBV9 and TRBJ1-3, with D hard to call. Germline V lookup: CDR1 SGDLS, CDR2 YYNGEE. The CDR3 runs to 15 residues. With 0 bases removed from V and 3 bases from J, the gap between germline ends came to 10 bases.

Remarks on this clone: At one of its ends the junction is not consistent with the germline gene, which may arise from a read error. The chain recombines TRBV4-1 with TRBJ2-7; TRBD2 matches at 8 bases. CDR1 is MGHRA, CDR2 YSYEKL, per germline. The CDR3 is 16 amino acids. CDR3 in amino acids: CASSQTIAGRLYVQYF. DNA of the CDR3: TGCGCCAGCAGCCAGACAATAGCGGGACGCCTCTACGTGCAGTACTTC.

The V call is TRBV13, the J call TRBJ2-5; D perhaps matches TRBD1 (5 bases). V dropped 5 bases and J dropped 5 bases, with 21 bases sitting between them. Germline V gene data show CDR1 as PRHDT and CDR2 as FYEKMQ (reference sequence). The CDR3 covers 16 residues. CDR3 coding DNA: TGTGCCAGCAGCCCGGCAGGGCCGACCACGATGGAGACCCAGTACTTC. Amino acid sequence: CASSPAGPTTMETQYF.

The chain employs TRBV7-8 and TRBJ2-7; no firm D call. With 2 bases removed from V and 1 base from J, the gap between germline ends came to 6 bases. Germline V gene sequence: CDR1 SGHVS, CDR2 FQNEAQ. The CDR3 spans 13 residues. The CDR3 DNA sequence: TGTGCCAGCAGCTTAAGAGAGTCCTACGAGCAGTACTTC. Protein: CASSLRESYEQYF.

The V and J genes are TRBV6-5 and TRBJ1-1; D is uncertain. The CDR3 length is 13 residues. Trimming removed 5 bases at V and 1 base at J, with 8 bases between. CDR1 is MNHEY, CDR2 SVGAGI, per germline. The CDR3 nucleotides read TGTGCCAGCAGTCCGAGAGGGAACACTGAAGCTTTCTTT. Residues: CASSPRGNTEAFF.

The CDR3 loop reads CASSLAPGTGEETQYF. CDR3 sequence (DNA): TGTGCCAGCAGCTTGGCCCCCGGGACAGGGGAAGAGACCCAGTACTTC. This sequence joins TRBV5-6 and TRBJ2-5; 10 bases agree with TRBD1. V trimming: 0 bases; J trimming: 3 bases; junction bases outside the gene matches: 5. Germline CDR1 and CDR2: SGHDT and YYEEEE. This CDR3 contains 16 residues.

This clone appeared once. The CDR3, as DNA: TGTGCCACCAGCAGAGCCAGCGGGAAATACACCGGGGAGCTGTTTTTT. It codes for CATSRASGKYTGELFF. The V call is TRBV15, the J call TRBJ2-2; 7 bases map to TRBD2. V lost 1 base to trimming and J lost 3 bases; unmatched junction nucleotides: 5. The length of the CDR3 is 16 residues. CDR1 is LNHNV, CDR2 YYDKDF, per germline (reference sequence).

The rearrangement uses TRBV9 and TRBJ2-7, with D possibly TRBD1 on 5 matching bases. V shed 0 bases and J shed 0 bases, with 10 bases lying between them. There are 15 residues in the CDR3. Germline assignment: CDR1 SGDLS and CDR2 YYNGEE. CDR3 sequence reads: CASSVGQPSSYEQYF. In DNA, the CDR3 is TGTGCCAGCAGCGTAGGACAGCCGAGCTCCTACGAGCAGTACTTC.

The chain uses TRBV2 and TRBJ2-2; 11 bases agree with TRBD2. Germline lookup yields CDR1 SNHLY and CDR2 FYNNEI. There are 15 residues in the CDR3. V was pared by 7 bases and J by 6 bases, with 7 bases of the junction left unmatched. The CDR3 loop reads CASTVASGRSGELFF. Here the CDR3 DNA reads TGTGCCAGCACAGTAGCTAGCGGGAGGTCCGGGGAGCTGTTTTTT.

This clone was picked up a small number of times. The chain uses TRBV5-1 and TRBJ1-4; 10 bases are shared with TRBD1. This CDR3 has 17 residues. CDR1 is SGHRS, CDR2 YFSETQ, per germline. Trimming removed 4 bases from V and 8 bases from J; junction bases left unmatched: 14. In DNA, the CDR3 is TGCGCCAGCAGCATTCGGGGACAGGGGCGTTCAGGCGAAAAACTGTTTTTT. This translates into CASSIRGQGRSGEKLFF.

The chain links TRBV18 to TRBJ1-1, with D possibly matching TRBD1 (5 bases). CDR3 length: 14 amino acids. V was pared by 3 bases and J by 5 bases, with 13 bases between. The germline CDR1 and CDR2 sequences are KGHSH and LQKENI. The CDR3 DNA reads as TGTGCCAGCTCACCGACGGGGAGGGGAACTGAAGCTTTCTTT. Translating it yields CASSPTGRGTEAFF.

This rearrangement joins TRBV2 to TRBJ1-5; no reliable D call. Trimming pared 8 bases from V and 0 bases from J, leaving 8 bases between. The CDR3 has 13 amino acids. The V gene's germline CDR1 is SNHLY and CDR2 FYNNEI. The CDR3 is CASRSYSNQPQHF. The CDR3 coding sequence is TGTGCCAGCCGGTCTTATAGCAATCAGCCCCAGCATTTT.

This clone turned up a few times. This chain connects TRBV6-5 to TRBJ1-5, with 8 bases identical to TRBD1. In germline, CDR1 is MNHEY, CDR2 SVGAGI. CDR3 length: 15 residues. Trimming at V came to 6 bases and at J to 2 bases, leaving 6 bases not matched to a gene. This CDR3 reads CASSNDRGGNQPQHF. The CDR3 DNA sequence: TGTGCCAGCAGCAACGACAGGGGCGGCAATCAGCCCCAGCATTTT.

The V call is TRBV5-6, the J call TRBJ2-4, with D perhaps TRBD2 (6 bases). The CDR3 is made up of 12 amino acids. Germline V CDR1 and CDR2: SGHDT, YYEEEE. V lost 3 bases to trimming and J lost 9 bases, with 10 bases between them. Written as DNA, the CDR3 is TGTGCCAGCAGCTCGGGAGTGGGCATTCAGTACTTC. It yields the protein CASSSGVGIQYF.

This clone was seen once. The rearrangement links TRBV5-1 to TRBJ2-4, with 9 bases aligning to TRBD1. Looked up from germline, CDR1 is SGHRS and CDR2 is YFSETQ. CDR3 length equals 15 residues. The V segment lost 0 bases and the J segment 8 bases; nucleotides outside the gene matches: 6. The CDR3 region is CASSLAWGQGDIQYF. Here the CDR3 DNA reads TGCGCCAGCAGCTTGGCCTGGGGACAGGGTGACATTCAGTACTTC.